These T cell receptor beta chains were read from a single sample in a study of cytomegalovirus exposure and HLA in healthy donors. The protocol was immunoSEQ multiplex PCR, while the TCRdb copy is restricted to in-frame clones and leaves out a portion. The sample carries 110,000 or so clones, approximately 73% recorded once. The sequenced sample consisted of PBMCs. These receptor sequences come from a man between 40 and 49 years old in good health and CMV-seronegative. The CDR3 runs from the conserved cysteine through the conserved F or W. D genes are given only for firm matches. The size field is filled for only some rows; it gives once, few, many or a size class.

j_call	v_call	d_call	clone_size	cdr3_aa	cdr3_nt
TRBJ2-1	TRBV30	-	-	CAWSAGLASNEQFF	TGTGCCTGGAGCGCGGGGCTAGCGAGCAATGAGCAGTTCTTC
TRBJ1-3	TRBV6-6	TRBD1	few	CASSYSTDRGNTIYF	TGTGCCAGCAGTTACTCGACGGACAGGGGAAACACCATATATTTT
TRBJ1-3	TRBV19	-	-	CASSLEGGTIYF	TGTGCCAGTTCATTGGAGGGCGGCACCATATATTTT
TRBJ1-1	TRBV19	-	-	CASSIQGTTEAFF	TGTGCCAGTAGTATACAGGGTACGACTGAAGCTTTCTTT
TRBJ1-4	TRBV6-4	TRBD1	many	CAIIPGTGEPLAGKLFF	TGTGCCATCATCCCCGGGACAGGGGAACCATTAGCGGGAAAACTGTTTTTT
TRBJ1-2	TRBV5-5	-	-	CASSLAVDYGGYTF	TGTGCCAGCAGCTTGGCCGTGGACTATGGCGGCTACACCTTC
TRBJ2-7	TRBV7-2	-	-	CASSGHYPPYEQYF	TGTGCCAGCAGCGGACACTATCCTCCCTACGAGCAGTACTTC
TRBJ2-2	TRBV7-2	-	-	CASSLRQTGELFF	TGTGCCAGCAGCTTAAGACAAACCGGGGAGCTGTTTTTT
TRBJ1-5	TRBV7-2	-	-	CASSESNQPQHF	TGTGCCAGCTCGGAGAGCAATCAGCCCCAGCATTTT
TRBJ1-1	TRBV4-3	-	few	CASSQDPDRRVAFF	TGCGCCAGCAGCCAAGATCCCGACAGGCGCGTAGCTTTCTTT
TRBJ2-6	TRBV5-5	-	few	CASSLDGTNSGANVLTF	TGTGCCAGCAGCTTGGATGGCACCAACTCTGGGGCCAACGTCCTGACTTTC
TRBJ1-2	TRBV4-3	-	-	CASSQFVGADYGYTF	TGCGCCAGCAGCCAATTCGTTGGGGCGGACTATGGCTACACCTTC
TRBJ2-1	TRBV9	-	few	CASSVEWDFNEQFF	TGTGCCAGCAGCGTAGAATGGGACTTCAATGAGCAGTTCTTC
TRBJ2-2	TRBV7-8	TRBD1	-	CASSFRRTGGLAGELFF	TGTGCCAGCAGCTTTCGTAGGACAGGGGGACTCGCCGGGGAGCTGTTTTTT
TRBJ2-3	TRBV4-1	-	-	CASSQDPAADTQYF	TGCGCCAGCAGCCAAGATCCAGCGGCAGATACGCAGTATTTT
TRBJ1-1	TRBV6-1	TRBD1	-	CASTTGANTEAFF	TGTGCCAGCACGACAGGGGCGAACACTGAAGCTTTCTTT
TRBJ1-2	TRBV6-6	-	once	CASSGDGLGRGYTF	TGTGCCAGCAGCGGTGACGGCCTAGGGAGAGGCTACACCTTC
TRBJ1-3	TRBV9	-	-	CASSAGVGNTIYF	TGTGCCAGCAGCGCAGGGGTTGGAAACACCATATATTTT
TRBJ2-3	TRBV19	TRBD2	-	CASNGLAGGPDPKNTQYF	TGTGCCAGTAACGGACTAGCGGGGGGGCCGGATCCTAAAAATACGCAGTATTTT
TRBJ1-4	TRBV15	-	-	CATSGTTGLPRGELFF	TGTGCCACCAGCGGAACGACGGGACTGCCGCGCGGGGAACTGTTTTTT
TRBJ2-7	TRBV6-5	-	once	CASSYIRALAYEQYF	TGTGCCAGCAGTTACATCAGGGCCTTAGCCTACGAGCAGTACTTC
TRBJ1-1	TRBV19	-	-	CASSMEGRMNTEAFF	TGTGCCAGTAGTATGGAGGGGCGTATGAACACTGAAGCTTTCTTT
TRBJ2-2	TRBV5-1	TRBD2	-	CASTRLAGGPGELFF	TGCGCCAGCACCCGACTAGCGGGGGGCCCGGGGGAGCTGTTTTTT
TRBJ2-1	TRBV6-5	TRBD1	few	CASSYEVGTAYNEQFF	TGTGCCAGCAGTTACGAGGTAGGGACAGCCTACAATGAGCAGTTCTTC
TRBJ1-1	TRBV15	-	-	CATSRDFSQAFF	TGTGCCACCAGCAGAGATTTTTCACAGGCTTTCTTT
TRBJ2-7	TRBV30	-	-	CAWRYERYF	TGTGCCTGGAGGTACGAGCGGTACTTC
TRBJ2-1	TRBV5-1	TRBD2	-	CASSLEGLASCEQFF	TGCGCCAGCAGCTTGGAGGGACTAGCCTCTTGTGAGCAGTTCTTC
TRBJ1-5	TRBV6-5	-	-	CASSGHSSNQPQHF	TGTGCCAGCAGTGGACATAGTTCCAATCAGCCCCAGCATTTT
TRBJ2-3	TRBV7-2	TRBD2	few	CASSQLVTGGVSTQYF	TGTGCCAGCAGCCAGCTGGTTACGGGGGGGGTATCTACGCAGTATTTT
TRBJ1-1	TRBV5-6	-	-	CASSLADTEAFF	TGTGCCAGCAGCTTGGCGGACACTGAAGCTTTCTTT
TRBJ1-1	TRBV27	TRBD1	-	CASSSRQGPGTEAFF	TGTGCCAGCAGTTCGAGACAGGGTCCTGGAACTGAAGCTTTCTTT
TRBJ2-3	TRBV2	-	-	CASSELTSGTDTQYF	TGTGCCAGCAGTGAATTGACCAGCGGAACAGATACGCAGTATTTT
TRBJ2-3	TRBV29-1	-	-	CSVEGDREKVTDTQYF	TGCAGCGTTGAGGGAGATCGAGAGAAGGTCACAGATACGCAGTATTTT
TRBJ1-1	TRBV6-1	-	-	CASSDYSGTEAFF	TGTGCCAGCAGTGATTACAGCGGCACTGAAGCTTTCTTT
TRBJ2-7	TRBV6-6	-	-	CASRPSRGTSYEQYF	TGTGCCAGCAGGCCTTCCCGGGGGACTTCCTACGAGCAGTACTTC
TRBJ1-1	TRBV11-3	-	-	CASSLAVNTEAFF	TGTGCCAGCAGCTTGGCCGTGAACACTGAAGCTTTCTTT
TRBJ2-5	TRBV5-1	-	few	CASSLDTGLQETQYF	TGCGCCAGCAGCTTGGATACAGGACTACAAGAGACCCAGTACTTC
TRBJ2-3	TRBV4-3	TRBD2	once	CASSPGLAIHTQYF	TGCGCCAGCAGCCCGGGACTAGCTATCCATACGCAGTATTTT
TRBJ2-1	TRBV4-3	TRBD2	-	CASSRDTRGGSYNEQFF	TGCGCCAGCAGCCGGGACACGCGGGGGGGTTCCTACAATGAGCAGTTCTTC
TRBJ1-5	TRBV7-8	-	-	CASRQDRRQGWNQPQHF	TGTGCCAGCAGGCAGGACCGGCGGCAGGGGTGGAATCAGCCCCAGCATTTT
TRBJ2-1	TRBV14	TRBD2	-	CASSQERGGPLLYNEQFF	TGTGCCAGCAGCCAAGAACGGGGGGGGCCTCTCCTTTACAATGAGCAGTTCTTC
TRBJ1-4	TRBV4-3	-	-	CASSPGLNEKLFF	TGCGCCAGCAGCCCGGGACTTAATGAAAAACTGTTTTTT
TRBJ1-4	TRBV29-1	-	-	CSATGPAGKLFF	TGCAGCGCCACAGGGCCGGCGGGAAAACTGTTTTTT
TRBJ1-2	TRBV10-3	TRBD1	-	CAIAAYGSRQGSDSYGYTF	TGTGCCATCGCGGCTTACGGCTCCCGACAGGGGAGTGATAGCTATGGCTACACCTTC
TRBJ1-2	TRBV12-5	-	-	CASASPDRTYGYTF	TGTGCTAGTGCCTCCCCCGACAGGACTTATGGCTACACCTTC
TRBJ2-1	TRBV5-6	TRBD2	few	CASSLARASGNHNEQFF	TGTGCCAGCAGCTTGGCTAGGGCTAGCGGGAACCACAATGAGCAGTTCTTC
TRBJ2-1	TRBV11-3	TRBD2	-	CASSLGTSQYNEQFF	TGTGCCAGCAGCTTAGGGACTAGCCAATACAATGAGCAGTTCTTC
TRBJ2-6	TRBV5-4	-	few	CASSLGHVGANVLTF	TGTGCCAGCAGCTTGGGACACGTTGGGGCCAACGTCCTGACTTTC
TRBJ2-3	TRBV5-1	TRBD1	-	CASSLLGQGAADTQYF	TGCGCCAGCAGCTTGCTGGGACAGGGGGCCGCAGATACGCAGTATTTT
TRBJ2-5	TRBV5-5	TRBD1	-	CASSMIDRGRETQYF	TGTGCCAGCAGCATGATTGACAGGGGCAGGGAGACCCAGTACTTC
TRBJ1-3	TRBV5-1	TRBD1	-	CASSPGTGGSGSTIYF	TGCGCCAGCAGCCCTGGGACAGGGGGCTCTGGAAGCACCATATATTTT
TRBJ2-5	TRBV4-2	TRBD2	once	CASSQRSSGGYQETQYF	TGTGCCAGCAGCCAGAGATCAAGCGGGGGGTACCAAGAGACCCAGTACTTC
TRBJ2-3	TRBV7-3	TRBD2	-	CASSPGLAGGTDTQYF	TGTGCCAGCAGCCCCGGACTAGCGGGGGGAACAGATACGCAGTATTTT
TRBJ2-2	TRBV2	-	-	CASSEARGYVGELFF	TGTGCCAGCAGTGAAGCGCGGGGTTACGTCGGGGAGCTGTTTTTT
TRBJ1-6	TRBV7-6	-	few	CASSLDRRYNSPLHF	TGTGCCAGCAGCTTAGATAGGCGGTACAATTCACCCCTCCACTTT
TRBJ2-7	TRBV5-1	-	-	CASSPSSYEQYF	TGCGCCAGCAGCCCGAGCTCCTACGAGCAGTACTTC
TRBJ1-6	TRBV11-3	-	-	CASSLGPRNSPLHF	TGTGCCAGCAGCTTAGGGCCGAGGAATTCACCCCTCCACTTT